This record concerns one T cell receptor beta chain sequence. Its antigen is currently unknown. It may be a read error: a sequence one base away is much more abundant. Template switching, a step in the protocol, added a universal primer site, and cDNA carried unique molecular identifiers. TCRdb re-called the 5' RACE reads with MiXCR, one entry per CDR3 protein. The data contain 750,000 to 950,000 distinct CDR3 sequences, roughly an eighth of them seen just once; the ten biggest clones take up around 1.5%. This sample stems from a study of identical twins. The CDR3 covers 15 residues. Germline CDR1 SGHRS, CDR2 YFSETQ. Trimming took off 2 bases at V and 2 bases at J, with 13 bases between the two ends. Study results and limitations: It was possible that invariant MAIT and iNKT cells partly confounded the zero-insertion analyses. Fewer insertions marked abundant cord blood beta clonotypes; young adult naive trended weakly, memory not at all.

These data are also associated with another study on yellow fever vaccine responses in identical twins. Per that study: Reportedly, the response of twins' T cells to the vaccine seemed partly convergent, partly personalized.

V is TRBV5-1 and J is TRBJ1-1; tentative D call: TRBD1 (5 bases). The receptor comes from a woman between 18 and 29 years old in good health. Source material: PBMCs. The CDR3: CASSLGDGNNTEAFF. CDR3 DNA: TGCGCCAGCAGCTTAGGGGACGGGAATAACACTGAAGCTTTCTTT. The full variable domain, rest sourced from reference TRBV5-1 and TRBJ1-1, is KAGVTQTPRYLIKTRGQQVTLSCSPISGHRSVSWYQQTPGQGLQFLFEYFSETQRNKGNFPGRFSGRQFSNSRSEMNVSTLELGDSALYLCASSLGDGNNTEAFFGQGTRLTVV.